This T cell receptor beta chain was documented in a study of T cell responses to AZD1222 COVID-19 vaccine. TCRdb's table, derived via immunoSEQ multiplex PCR, lists solely in-frame clones and lacks some. The sample consists of approximately 120,000 clones, approximately 91% of them appearing once. Findings of the study overall: Recipients of two AZD1222 doses showed rising Spike-specific TCR breadth and depth.

This clone occurred a few times. The antigen remains undetermined. CDR1 MDHEN and CDR2 SYDVKM come from the germline V gene. CDR3 length: 14 amino acids. V lost 4 bases, J lost 4 bases, and 7 bases stayed unmatched. The specimen comprised peripheral blood, sampled on day 0 of MenACWY control vaccination. This clonotype was obtained from an adult in good health. This chain joins TRBV28 and TRBJ2-7, with TRBD1 matching over 7 bases. CDR3: CASSSSGQVYEQYF. In DNA form, the CDR3 reads TGTGCCAGCAGTTCATCCGGACAGGTTTACGAGCAGTACTTC.